These 17 T cell receptor beta chains share one sample of origin, sequenced in a study of cytomegalovirus exposure and HLA in healthy donors. The PCR employed 60 Vbeta primers together with 13 Jbeta primers. Measured with immunoSEQ multiplex PCR; TCRdb has only the in-frame clones, and not every one. In the table there are about 97,000 clones, approximately 85% of which are singletons. Sequenced material: PBMCs. The receptors derive from a man under 40 in good health and CMV-seronegative.

This clone has a single count. V and J are TRBV4-1 and TRBJ1-4; D gene ambiguous. This CDR3 spans 17 amino acids. The V gene's germline CDR1 is MGHRA and CDR2 YSYEKL. Trimming left V 0 bases short and J 6 bases short, with 17 bases between. The DNA of the CDR3 is TGCGCCAGCAGCCAAGATCCCGGCGGCGGATACTATGAAAAACTGTTTTTT. It specifies CASSQDPGGGYYEKLFF.

J is TRBJ1-5 and V is TRBV7-9; 8 positions agree with TRBD1. Germline CDR1 reads SEHNR; CDR2 reads FQNEAQ (reference sequence). With 5 bases clipped from V and 1 base from J, the junction kept 4 bases outside the gene matches. The CDR3 length is 15 residues. CDR3 amino acids: CASSRQGASNQPQHF. The DNA for the CDR3 is TGTGCCAGCAGCCGCCAGGGGGCGAGCAATCAGCCCCAGCATTTT.

V usage is TRBV5-1 and J usage is TRBJ2-1; TRBD2 might be the D (6 bases). Looked up from germline, CDR1 is SGHRS and CDR2 is YFSETQ. The V end lost 4 bases, the J end lost 2 bases, and 13 bases lay between the germline ends. CDR3 length equals 15 residues. This CDR3 is CASSGGGFTYNEQFF. The CDR3 DNA reads as TGCGCCAGCAGCGGTGGAGGGTTCACCTACAATGAGCAGTTCTTC.

This rearrangement joins TRBV27 to TRBJ2-5; D perhaps matches TRBD1 (6 bases). There are 15 residues in the CDR3. Between the trimmed V and J ends, which lost 6 bases and 1 base, there was a span of 15 bases. Looked up from germline, CDR1 is MNHEY and CDR2 is SMNVEV (reference sequence). The CDR3 sequence is CASSPRGIAQETQYF. CDR3 DNA sequence: TGTGCCAGCAGCCCAAGGGGGATCGCCCAAGAGACCCAGTACTTC.

The genes are TRBV28 and TRBJ2-7; tentatively, D is TRBD2 (6 bases). V was clipped by 5 bases and J by 6 bases, with 17 bases between them. The CDR3 has 14 residues. Germline CDR1 reads MDHEN; CDR2 reads SYDVKM. CDR3 region: CASSLVRVGGEQYF. CDR3 DNA sequence: TGTGCCAGCAGTCTGGTCAGGGTCGGGGGCGAGCAGTACTTC.

This rearrangement joins TRBV4-1 to TRBJ1-5; weak D call: TRBD1 (5 bases). V was trimmed by 4 bases and J by 11 bases, leaving 21 bases between them. CDR3 length equals 15 residues. Germline CDR1 reads MGHRA; CDR2 reads YSYEKL. The CDR3 here is CASSPSGEGLSSQHF. The CDR3 DNA is TGCGCCAGCAGCCCCTCGGGGGAGGGTTTAAGCTCCCAGCATTTT.

The chain recombines TRBV30 with TRBJ2-4; TRBD1 aligns across 7 bases. Per the germline V gene, CDR1 is GTSNPN and CDR2 is SVGIG (reference sequence). This CDR3 comprises 15 residues. J was trimmed by 0 bases and V by 2 bases; bases with no gene match: 4. The CDR3 bases are TGTGCCTGGAGTCTGACAGGGTCAGCCAAAAACATTCAGTACTTC. This sequence encodes CAWSLTGSAKNIQYF. Complete variable domain (other parts from reference TRBV30 and TRBJ2-4): SQTIHQWPATLVQPVGSPLSLECTVEGTSNPNLYWYRQAAGRGLQLLFYSVGIGQISSEVPQNLSASRPQDRQFILSSKKLLLSDSGFYLCAWSLTGSAKNIQYFGAGTRLSVL.

This clone was seen a handful of times. J is TRBJ2-3 and V is TRBV4-3, with D perhaps matching TRBD2 (5 bases). V was clipped by 5 bases and J by 1 base, with 10 bases between them. CDR1 LGHNA and CDR2 YSLEER come from the germline V gene. The CDR3 is made up of 14 amino acids. The CDR3 nucleotides read TGCGCCAGCAGCGTCGTTAGCGGCACAGATACGCAGTATTTT. Encoded protein: CASSVVSGTDTQYF.

The CDR3, as DNA: TGTGCCATCCAGAAGGCGGCGACGGAGACCCAGTACTTC. Amino acids: CAIQKAATETQYF. The rearrangement uses TRBV10-3 and TRBJ2-5, with no clear D. Per the germline V gene, CDR1 is ENHRY and CDR2 is SYGVKD. This CDR3 has 13 amino acids. Trimming took off 8 bases at V and 5 bases at J, with 15 bases between the two ends.

The chain joins TRBV5-4 to TRBJ2-1, with TRBD1 as a possible D gene (6 bases). The CDR3 has 14 amino acids. Trimming cost V 7 bases and J 6 bases, with 17 bases left between them. Germline V gene sequence: CDR1 SGHNT, CDR2 YYREEE (reference sequence). CDR3 protein: CASCRAGVFNEQFF. CDR3 in DNA: TGTGCCAGCTGCCGGGCAGGGGTCTTCAATGAGCAGTTCTTC. Filled out from reference TRBV5-4 and TRBJ2-1, the complete variable domain reads ETGVTQSPTHLIKTRGQQVTLRCSSQSGHNTVSWYQQALGQGPQFIFQYYREEENGRGNFPPRFSGLQFPNYSSELNVNALELDDSALYLCASCRAGVFNEQFFGPGTRLTVL.

The rearrangement uses TRBV4-2 and TRBJ2-2, with 8 nucleotides matching TRBD1. The CDR3 length is 17 residues. CDR1 and CDR2 (germline): LGHNA, YNFKEQ. V lost 1 base, J lost 3 bases, and 7 bases stayed unmatched. CDR3 in amino acids: CASSQVKDRVHTGELFF. CDR3 sequence (DNA): TGTGCCAGCAGCCAAGTGAAGGACAGGGTCCACACCGGGGAGCTGTTTTTT.

This clone appeared a few times. The chain links TRBV2 to TRBJ2-3; 12 bases match TRBD2. This CDR3 region has 15 residues. From germline, CDR1 is SNHLY and CDR2 FYNNEI. V lost 2 bases and J lost 4; bases outside the gene matches: 1. CDR3 sequence reads: CASSERLAGADTQYF. As DNA, the CDR3 is TGTGCCAGCAGTGAAAGACTAGCGGGGGCAGATACGCAGTATTTT. Variable domain in full (rest from reference TRBV2 and TRBJ2-3): EPEVTQTPSHQVTQMGQEVILRCVPISNHLYFYWYRQILGQKVEFLVSFYNNEISEKSEIFDDQFSVERPDGSNFTLKIRSTKLEDSAMYFCASSERLAGADTQYFGPGTRLTVL.

This chain connects TRBV7-2 to TRBJ2-5; a weak D match, TRBD1 (6 bases). V was pared by 5 bases and J by 2 bases, with 9 bases between. CDR3 length: 13 residues. Germline CDR1 is SGHTA and CDR2 is FQGNSA. This CDR3 reads CASSKGVQETQYF. The CDR3, as DNA: TGTGCCAGCAGCAAGGGGGTTCAAGAGACCCAGTACTTC.

This clone was seen only a few times. This chain links TRBV11-1 with TRBJ2-7; TRBD2 aligns across 11 bases. V shed 3 bases and J 3 bases; nucleotides not matched to a gene: 10. Germline values: CDR1 SGHAT, CDR2 FQDESV (reference sequence). The CDR3 contains 17 residues. CDR3 sequence: CASSLGSLAGVSYEQYF. The CDR3 DNA reads TGTGCCAGCAGCTTGGGCTCACTAGCGGGAGTGAGCTACGAGCAGTACTTC.

J is TRBJ1-2 and V is TRBV6-5; a weak D match, TRBD1 (6 bases). From germline, CDR1 is MNHEY and CDR2 SVGAGI. The V end lost 2 bases, the J end lost 5 bases, and 18 bases lay between the germline ends. This CDR3 spans 16 amino acids. CDR3 in amino acids: CASSYRSGGAKYGYTF. In nucleotides, the CDR3 is TGTGCCAGCAGTTACAGGTCTGGGGGCGCCAAGTATGGCTACACCTTC.

This rearrangement joins TRBV14 to TRBJ2-1, with 7 positions matching TRBD1. V shed 3 bases and J 1 base; nucleotides not matched to a gene: 6. The CDR3 spans 16 residues. CDR1 is SGHDN and CDR2 is FVKESK in the germline V gene. The CDR3 DNA reads as TGTGCCAGCAGCCAGTCCGGGACAGTGTCCTACAATGAGCAGTTCTTC. Translating it yields CASSQSGTVSYNEQFF.

The chain carries TRBV4-2 and TRBJ1-6, with D possibly TRBD1 on 5 matching bases. The V gene's germline CDR1 is LGHNA and CDR2 YNFKEQ. Trimming stripped 0 bases from V and 0 bases from J, with 18 bases between. The CDR3 runs 20 residues. CDR3 nucleotide sequence: TGTGCCAGCAGCCAAGATAGGGGAAGTCTAAAGAGCTCCTATAATTCACCCCTCCACTTT. It yields the protein CASSQDRGSLKSSYNSPLHF.